This note documents a single TCR beta chain sequence. Germline V gene data show CDR1 as SEHNR and CDR2 as FQNEAQ (reference sequence). This CDR3 spans 14 amino acids. V shed 4 bases and J 4 bases; nucleotides not matched to a gene: 3. Original processing notes: Counts of nucleated cells, estimated from reference gene primer amplification, were obtained. The repertoire was sequenced with immunoSEQ multiplex PCR; TCRdb's copy has only in-frame clones and lacks some. Clonal size and the V and J genes are those of that table, whereas D and trimming came from the DNA. Here the sample spans about 670,000 clones, 85% to 90% being singletons. These data originate in a study of blood T cell repertoires in COVID-19. Overall study context: Samples of COVID-19 (acute and convalescent) were obtained from the United States, Italy and Spain. In each case, the material was cDNA or gDNA derived from T cells, B-cell-depleted T cells, or PBMCs.

The chain is built from TRBV7-9 and TRBJ1-5; 8 bases agree with TRBD1. The specimen sequenced was peripheral blood. The receptor's source is a woman between 18 and 30 years old with acute or convalescent COVID-19. The CDR3 DNA sequence: TGTGCCAGCAGCTCAGGGGGCCGGAATCAGCCCCAGCATTTT. Encoded protein: CASSSGGRNQPQHF.